This T cell receptor beta chain was recovered during a study of T cell clonality in common variable immunodeficiency. Sequencing was performed with immunoSEQ multiplex PCR; in TCRdb, only in-frame clones are kept and a portion is missing. The sample shows around 30,000 clones, none of them appearing just once. This clone was counted many times. The CDR3 end falls 3 residues outside the read, so it is completed with the germline J gene. Germline CDR1 is DFQATT and CDR2 is SNEGSKA (reference sequence). The V gene end was trimmed by 6 bases and the J gene end by 4 bases; junction bases not matched to a gene: 15. This CDR3 spans 16 amino acids.

This clonotype was obtained from a person between 18 and 75 years old in good health. J is TRBJ2-3 and V is TRBV20-1, with 8 bases that match TRBD2. Sequenced material: peripheral blood mononuclear cells. The covered CDR3 bases are TGCAGTGCCTGTATCCTAAGCGGGAGTAGGGCAGATACG. This translates into CSACILSGSRADT. The entire CDR3 protein reads CSACILSGSRADTQYF.